This TCR beta chain was observed in a study of OX40 agonist ivuxolimab in advanced cancers. Trimming removed 6 bases from V and 6 bases from J; junction bases left unmatched: 4. This CDR3 has 14 residues. The germline CDR1 and CDR2 sequences are MDHEN and SYDVKM. The data were produced by immunoSEQ multiplex PCR, yet TCRdb's version contains in-frame clones alone and is incomplete. The table lists about 44,000 clones, 80% of them singletons, with 10% in the top ten. The rearrangement links TRBV28 to TRBJ1-5; 11 bases fit TRBD1. The sequence came from an adult with an advanced solid tumor such as melanoma, head and neck, liver or kidney cancer. Source: CD4+ or CD8+ T cells sorted from blood, taken in a trial of the OX40 agonist ivuxolimab. The CDR3 coding sequence is TGTGCCAGCAGAGGGACAGGGGGGAGTCAGCCCCAGCATTTT. Translation: CASRGTGGSQPQHF.